This T cell receptor (beta chain) was observed in a study of blood T cells in healthy people across ages. RNA extraction gave at least 5 micrograms of total RNA per sample. This CDR3 is built from 16 residues. Germline CDR1 DFQATT, CDR2 SNEGSKA (reference sequence). Trimming stripped 5 bases from V and 4 bases from J, with 21 bases between. Concerning this clonotype: The antigen is undetermined.

Study outcomes and limitations: Across the age range, TCR beta diversity per million T cells fell in a roughly linear way. The unsorted PBMCs prevented any conclusive comparison of naive versus antigen-experienced cells.

Primed by a sample-barcoded 5' primer and a J-beta primer mix, a second PCR proceeded for roughly 6 to 12 cycles. Every cDNA molecule bore a tag from a template-switch adaptor containing 12 random nucleotides. TCRdb re-derived calls from the 5' RACE reads in MiXCR, one entry per CDR3 protein. The sample holds fewer than 800,000 distinct CDR3 sequences, roughly 32% seen once. This TCR came from a woman aged 80 or older in good health. Sequencing input: blood. J is TRBJ2-1 and V is TRBV20-1; D is possibly TRBD1 or TRBD2 (5 bases each). The CDR3 nucleotides read TGCAGTGCTCGCACCCCCTGGGGGACCAGGTACAATGAGCAGTTCTTC. Translation: CSARTPWGTRYNEQFF.